This TCR beta chain was documented in a study of T cells after posttransplantation cyclophosphamide (dated by TCRdb to the mid-2010s). With regard to the full study: Using TRB sequencing, the study followed how the T cell repertoire reconstituted after myeloablative bone marrow transplantation in which posttransplantation cyclophosphamide served as GVHD prophylaxis. Antigen receptor sequencing was done on samples from some 40 PTCy-treated patients and from some 15 related bone marrow donors of those patients. Because TRA and TRB clonality were tightly correlated in roughly 10 samples, subsequent TCR analyses were focused on TRB only. Public TRB sequences were queried against a database of over 3,600 sequences associated with responses to pathogens, tumor antigens, self-antigens and alloantigens. Up to 3 additional blood samples from 2 to 5.2 years after transplant were also TRB-sequenced in 3 patients, as was pretransplant blood from a handful of patients. TRB sequencing was performed on blood from all 35 or so PTCy patients with 1-year posttransplant specimens.

V and J are truncated by 5 bases and 2 bases respectively, leaving an intervening sequence of 17 bases. CDR1 and CDR2 (SGDLS, YYNGEE) derive from the germline V gene. The CDR3 holds 15 amino acids from the cysteine to the phenylalanine. The DNA shown is the 45-base CDR3, in frame from base 1. Concerning this clone: This clone's antigen is unknown. Base qualities were left out, and no much larger clone turns up one base away. Other DNA sequences from this sample encode an identical CDR3 as well.

Genomic DNA was used for TRB sequencing, which was performed with the immunoSEQ assay at survey resolution or with the hsTCRB kit. Concerning the study's data processing: The immunoSEQ software was used for initial read processing, and the LymphoSeq R package was used for repertoire analyses. Clonality was computed as 1 minus normalized Shannon entropy; Gini coefficient was also calculated for each TRB dataset. To infer phenotypes in unsorted samples, TRB sequences from sorted subsets of the recipient or donor were mapped onto unsorted samples from the same recipient. The source is immuneACCESS, and TCRdb retained only in-frame sequences with V and J called. Part of the clones is not carried over; for the studies checked, unresolved V genes explain less than half of this, and the remainder is unexplained. That table gives V, J and clone size, and the DNA gave D and trimming. In this sample the table shows roughly 4,000 clones, approximately 67% of which occur a single time. 20% to 25% of the sample belongs to the ten largest clones.

Overall results and qualifications from the work: Donor-recipient similarity was low at 1-2 months but increased during the first year, and donor CD8+ memory clones often dominated later blood repertoires. Across the approximately 47 patients, TRB clonality was highly associated with recipient CMV seropositivity and CMV reactivation, and diversity with PTCy was similar to that in the CNI/methotrexate controls. The TRB repertoires of T cells infiltrating skin or the GI tract showed only limited overlap with the TRB repertoires found in blood.

On the day of marrow donation, related bone marrow donors gave peripheral blood samples. Mononuclear cells from peripheral blood and bone marrow were separated by Ficoll-Hypaque density centrifugation and then cryopreserved. CD4+ and CD8+ T cells, including naive and memory subsets, were sorted by FACS using a FACSAria II. What was sequenced was memory CD8+ T cells sorted from blood. This chain joins TRBV9 to TRBJ2-7; D gene: possibly TRBD1, on 5 matching bases. The TCR originated in a man aged 30-40 years in good health and a related stem cell transplant donor. In nucleotides, the sequence is TGTGCCAGCAGTATCAAACAGGAGACGGCCTACGAGCAGTACTTC. This gives the protein CASSIKQETAYEQYF.